This T cell receptor beta chain was recorded in a study of T cells in placental villitis. Background on the whole study: The study compared placental TCR-beta repertoires across villitis of unknown etiology, gestational-age-matched unaffected controls, and infectious villitis to test an allograft-versus-infection hypothesis.

This clone has only a few counts. What this receptor recognizes is not known. Base qualities are not recorded, but no much larger clone differs from it by a single base. V is pared back by 2 bases and J by 4 bases, with 6 bases lying between the germline termini. The CDR3, from cysteine to phenylalanine, totals 13 residues. Only the CDR3 portion is preserved as DNA: 39 bases, with reading frame beginning at the first base. From the germline V gene, CDR1 is SGHDT and CDR2 is YYEEEE. Using the Amsterdam Criteria, researchers selected roughly ten placentae that carried a pathological diagnosis of high-grade villitis of unknown etiology. Mothers with villitis of unknown etiology had significantly higher gravidity and parity and more prior miscarriages than control and infectious villitis groups. After delivery, the placentae were collected and evaluated both grossly and histologically, and only then was archival tissue selected. Five 10-micron scrolls were cut from each FFPE block, and DNA was isolated using the AllPrep DNA/RNA FFPE Tissue kit. NanoDrop was used to check DNA concentration and purity, while a Bioanalyzer was used to assess RNA quality.

The study at large found these results: Paraffin blocks contained small amounts of decidua, so some captured T cells, especially in controls, may have been decidual rather than villous infiltrates. Expanded clones in villitis of unknown etiology were largely private to each placenta, suggesting no single initiating antigen. With bulk tissue sequencing, helper, regulatory or cytotoxic T cells could not be distinguished, nor could maternal versus fetal T cells, and gamma-delta receptors were excluded. CMV-specific clone frequencies were lower in villitis of unknown etiology than in infectious CMV cases (roughly 0.001 vs 0.011), and villitis of unknown etiology did not differ from controls on this measure. Higher clonality was observed in villitis of unknown etiology placentae than in controls (median around 0.06 versus 0.006, p=0.0025), a finding indicative of clonal expansion.

Using the immunoSEQ v4 bias-controlled multiplex PCR assay, run blinded to group allocation, TCR-beta CDR3 regions were amplified from genomic DNA. To estimate the quantities of nucleated cells and T cells in each sample, reference gene primers were included together with the TCR-beta primers. Sequencing of the libraries was performed on an Illumina MiSeq with a 100-cycle paired-end protocol. In the source study's methods: The immunoSEQ Analyzer software was used to calculate diversity and richness, with richness measured by iChao1 and clonality based on Pielou evenness and Shannon diversity (range 0-1, where higher values mean less diversity). CDR3 amino acid sequences with V/J genes were queried against VDJdb for CMV, EBV and influenza A specificities using confidence 3 and substitution 2. The Morisita-Horn index was used to measure TCR-beta amino acid clonotype overlap among the villitis of unknown etiology, infectious villitis and control repertoires. TCRdb took this table from immuneACCESS and kept in-frame rearrangements with V and J called. Such tables lack part of the clones; where checked against another copy, unresolved V genes explain under half of the gap, and the rest is unexplained. The DNA was the basis for D and trimming; V, J and clone size are from that table. For this sample the table gives over 1,400 clones, of which 65% to 85% were detected only once. The ten largest clones add up to 7.5% to 8% of the sample.

The source material was placental tissue containing maternal and fetal cells. The rearrangement joined TRBV5-6 to TRBJ2-2, with the D gene not clear enough to name. This TCR derives from a human patient with villitis of unknown etiology; the placental T cells may come from both mother and fetus. The nucleotides read TGTGCCAGCAGCTTTGGGCCCACCGGGGAGCTGTTTTTT. The translation is CASSFGPTGELFF.